This T cell receptor beta chain was recovered during a study of radiotherapy plus CTLA-4 blockade in lung cancer. General observations from the study: Early shifts in blood T cell clones, with interferon-beta, reportedly predicted response best.

TCRdb's table, derived via immunoSEQ multiplex PCR, lists solely in-frame clones and lacks some. The sample has roughly 110,000 clones, over 65% seen once. Germline V gene sequence: CDR1 SGHNT, CDR2 YENEEA. CDR3 length equals 14 residues. V was pared by 2 bases and J by 12 bases, with 17 bases between. A remark on this clone: Its cognate antigen is unknown.

The TCR comes from a human donor with non-small cell lung cancer that progressed on radiotherapy plus ipilimumab. Some clones in this sample may be carry-over from other donors' samples. This chain links TRBV11-3 with TRBJ2-1; TRBD1 is a possible D gene (6 bases). This material consisted of peripheral blood, taken from a patient treated with radiotherapy plus ipilimumab. The CDR3 nucleotides are TGTGCCAGCAGCTTATATGGGGGCGGTGGCGGGCAGTTCTTC. Its translation: CASSLYGGGGGQFF.